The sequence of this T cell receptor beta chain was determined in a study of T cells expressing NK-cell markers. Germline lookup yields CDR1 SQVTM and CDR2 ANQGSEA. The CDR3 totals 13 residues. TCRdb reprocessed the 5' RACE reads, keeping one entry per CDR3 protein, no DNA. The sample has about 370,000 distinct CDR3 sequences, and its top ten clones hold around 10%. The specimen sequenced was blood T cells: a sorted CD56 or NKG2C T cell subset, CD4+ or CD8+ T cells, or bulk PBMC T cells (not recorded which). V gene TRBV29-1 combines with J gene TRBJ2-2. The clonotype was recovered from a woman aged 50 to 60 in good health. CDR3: CSVGFLLGGELFF.